Following are 22 T cell receptor beta chains from one sample sequenced in a study of control samples from healthy donors and cancer patients (dated by TCRdb to between 2020 and 2021). The method behind the library was the immunoSEQ multiplex PCR assay. Not all clones reach the TCRdb copy of this immuneACCESS table, which keeps in-frame sequences only. Checked studies attribute under half of the gap to unresolved V genes and leave the rest unexplained. The sample records roughly 120,000 clones, 85% to 90% of which are singletons. The top ten clonotypes cover approximately 1.1% of the sample. Sequencing input: PBMCs. These receptors were taken from a woman aged 45-60 years with colorectal cancer.

This rearrangement joins TRBV11-2 to TRBJ1-2, with 9 bases that match TRBD1. The CDR3 contains 16 residues. Looked up from germline, CDR1 is SGHAT and CDR2 is FQNNGV. V lost 5 bases and J lost 5; bases outside the gene matches: 12. The CDR3 region has the DNA TGTGCCAGCAGCGGAATCCGGGACAGGGTACTTTATGGCTACACCTTC. This sequence encodes CASSGIRDRVLYGYTF.

The V and J genes are TRBV7-3 and TRBJ1-1; TRBD1 is a possible D gene (6 bases). Trimming stripped 3 bases from V and 4 bases from J, with 9 bases between. The CDR3 consists of 13 residues. In germline, CDR1 is SGHTA, CDR2 FQGTGA. The CDR3 is CASSFGQSTEAFF. CDR3 DNA sequence: TGTGCCAGCAGCTTTGGACAGAGCACTGAAGCTTTCTTT.

The gene calls are TRBV5-1 and TRBJ2-1; TRBD2 agrees at 14 bases. The CDR3 runs to 15 residues. V lost 2 bases to trimming and J lost 7 bases; unmatched junction nucleotides: 2. The V gene's germline CDR1 is SGHRS and CDR2 YFSETQ. The CDR3 protein is CASSLRTSGRNEQFF. In DNA, the CDR3 is TGCGCCAGCAGCTTAAGGACTAGCGGGAGGAATGAGCAGTTCTTC. The full variable domain, with the rest looked up from reference TRBV5-1 and TRBJ2-1, is KAGVTQTPRYLIKTRGQQVTLSCSPISGHRSVSWYQQTPGQGLQFLFEYFSETQRNKGNFPGRFSGRQFSNSRSEMNVSTLELGDSALYLCASSLRTSGRNEQFFGPGTRLTVL.

The chain joins TRBV19 to TRBJ1-5; D ambiguous. Per the germline V gene, CDR1 is LNHDA and CDR2 is SQIVND (reference sequence). V was cut by 5 bases and J by 6 bases, with 11 bases left in between. The CDR3 runs to 13 residues. CDR3: CASSPPPGQPQHF. The CDR3 DNA is TGTGCCAGTAGTCCGCCCCCGGGTCAGCCCCAGCATTTT.

This sequence joins TRBV3-1 (or the pseudogene TRBV3-2) and TRBJ1-4, with 8 bases fitting TRBD1. The V gene's germline CDR1 is LGHDT and CDR2 YNNKEL (reference sequence). There are 16 residues in the CDR3. Unmatched junction bases numbered 9, after V lost 1 base and J lost 8 bases. The CDR3 loop reads CASSQGRQGLGEKLFF. In DNA form, the CDR3 reads TGTGCCAGCAGCCAAGGGCGACAGGGGTTGGGGGAAAAACTGTTTTTT.

Written as DNA, the CDR3 is TGTGCCACCTCCGGGGGCGTAAACACCGGGGAGCTGTTTTTT. Encoded protein: CATSGGVNTGELFF. The rearrangement links TRBV5-4 to TRBJ2-2, with D perhaps given as TRBD1 or TRBD2 (6 bases each). Germline CDR1 is SGHNT and CDR2 is YYREEE (reference sequence). CDR3 length: 14 amino acids. Trimming took off 9 bases at V and 2 bases at J, with 14 bases between the two ends.

Notes on this clone: Mismatch with germline at one junction end may stem from a read error. V gene TRBV6-5 combines with J gene TRBJ1-5, with D unresolved. In germline, CDR1 is MNHEY, CDR2 SVGAGI. This CDR3 has 13 residues. The CDR3 spells CASRYLEGQPQHF. The CDR3 DNA follows: TGTGCCAGCCGTTATTTGGAGGGACAGCCCCAGCATTTT.

Of note for this clone: Other DNA sequences in the sample encode the same CDR3. This chain joins TRBV21-1 and TRBJ2-3; TRBD1 is taken as the D call from the table, unchecked against the DNA. TRBV21-1 is a pseudogene. This CDR3 is 16 amino acids long. In nucleotides, the CDR3 is TGTGCCAGCAGCACCCGGACAGGGGGTTTCACAGATACGCAGTATTTT. This sequence encodes CASSTRTGGFTDTQYF.

The CDR3 here is CASSQDPGQGASPWTEAFF. In nucleotides, the CDR3 is TGCGCCAGCAGCCAAGACCCGGGACAGGGGGCTTCCCCGTGGACTGAAGCTTTCTTT. The chain links TRBV4-1 to TRBJ1-1, with TRBD1 matching 12 bases. The CDR3 covers 19 residues. CDR1 and CDR2 from the germline V gene are MGHRA and YSYEKL. The trim removed 0 bases at V and 5 bases at J, leaving 13 bases unmatched.

V is TRBV2 and J is TRBJ2-3; weak D call: TRBD2 (5 bases). Trimming removed 3 bases at V and 2 bases at J, with 9 bases between. CDR1 SNHLY and CDR2 FYNNEI come from the germline V gene. This CDR3 is 14 amino acids long. CDR3 sequence (DNA): TGTGCCAGCAGTGATAGAGGGAACACAGATACGCAGTATTTT. This codes for CASSDRGNTDTQYF.

This chain joins TRBV3-1 (or the pseudogene TRBV3-2) and TRBJ2-1, with D possibly matching TRBD1 (5 bases). V dropped 4 bases and J dropped 0 bases, with 7 bases sitting between them. CDR3 length: 14 amino acids. The germline CDR1 and CDR2 sequences are LGHDT and YNNKEL (reference sequence). CDR3 sequence reads: CASSRQSSYNEQFF. The CDR3 coding sequence is TGTGCCAGCAGCCGACAGAGCTCCTACAATGAGCAGTTCTTC.

This chain joins TRBV2 and TRBJ1-5, with a tentative D call TRBD1 (5 bases). Between the trimmed V and J ends, which lost 8 bases and 7 bases, there was a span of 18 bases. The CDR3 consists of 14 residues. Germline loops: CDR1 SNHLY, CDR2 FYNNEI. CDR3 sequence: CASSSGPPGQPQHF. For the CDR3, the DNA is TGTGCCAGCTCTTCAGGGCCCCCCGGACAGCCCCAGCATTTT.

The V call is TRBV6-6, the J call TRBJ1-6, with D perhaps matching TRBD1 (6 bases). CDR1 and CDR2 (germline): MNHNY, SVGAGI (reference sequence). V lost 6 bases, J lost 5 bases, and 11 bases lay in between. This CDR3 region has 14 residues. The CDR3 DNA sequence: TGTGCCAGCAGCCCTCGGGACAATAATTCACCCCTCCACTTT. Protein sequence: CASSPRDNNSPLHF.

The chain joins TRBV28 to TRBJ1-2, with D possibly TRBD1 on 5 matching bases. The V and J ends lost 1 base and 5 bases respectively, with 8 bases between them. Germline V gives CDR1 MDHEN, CDR2 SYDVKM. This CDR3 contains 13 residues. The CDR3 DNA follows: TGTGCCAGCAGTTTATCGACAGTTTATGGCTACACCTTC. Translated: CASSLSTVYGYTF.

J is TRBJ2-7 and V is TRBV7-9; D unclear. The V end lost 5 bases, the J end lost 1 base, and 9 bases lay between the germline ends. CDR1 is SEHNR and CDR2 is FQNEAQ in the germline V gene (reference sequence). CDR3 size: 13 residues. CDR3 residues: CASSPAVSYEQYF. The CDR3 bases are TGTGCCAGCAGCCCCGCCGTTTCCTACGAGCAGTACTTC.

The rearrangement links TRBV5-8 to TRBJ2-2, with 13 bases fitting TRBD2. Germline trimming cut 4 bases from V and 2 bases from J; bases unmatched to any gene: 5. This CDR3 comprises 17 residues. Germline loops: CDR1 SGHTS, CDR2 YDEGEE. DNA for the CDR3: TGTGCCAGCAGCCTTCGGGGACTAGCGGGAAACACCGGGGAGCTGTTTTTT. Amino acids: CASSLRGLAGNTGELFF.

CDR3 amino acids: CASSPPAAAGNTIYF. In nucleotides, the CDR3 is TGTGCCAGCTCACCACCGGCGGCGGCTGGAAACACCATATATTTT. This sequence joins TRBV18 and TRBJ1-3; unclear D gene. The length of the CDR3 is 15 residues. CDR1 is KGHSH and CDR2 is LQKENI in the germline V gene. The V and J ends lost 0 bases and 2 bases respectively, with 8 bases between them.

The chain couples TRBV10-3 to TRBJ2-1; 11 nucleotides line up with TRBD2. The germline V gene encodes CDR1 ENHRY and CDR2 SYGVKD. The CDR3 contains 19 residues. V lost 0 bases, J lost 3 bases, and 10 bases stayed unmatched. Here the CDR3 reads CAISESTSGGQIHYNEQFF. The DNA of the CDR3 is TGTGCCATCAGTGAGTCCACTAGCGGGGGCCAAATTCACTACAATGAGCAGTTCTTC.

The rearrangement uses TRBV7-2 and TRBJ1-1; D remains ambiguous. With 5 bases removed from V and 4 bases from J, the gap between germline ends came to 11 bases. CDR3 length: 13 amino acids. CDR1 is SGHTA, CDR2 FQGNSA, per germline. The CDR3 sequence: CASSDLRATEAFF. In nucleotides, the CDR3 is TGTGCCAGCAGCGACTTACGGGCCACTGAAGCTTTCTTT.

This sequence joins TRBV11-1 and TRBJ1-5; D unclear. V lost 5 bases to trimming and J lost 1 base, with 9 bases between them. The CDR3 has 14 amino acids. Germline V gene data show CDR1 as SGHAT and CDR2 as FQDESV (reference sequence). This CDR3 is CASSPDRSNQPQHF. The CDR3 DNA reads TGTGCCAGCAGCCCCGATCGAAGCAATCAGCCCCAGCATTTT.

This clone was found a few times. For the CDR3, the DNA is TGCGCCAGCGGGGATAGCTCTGGGGCCAACGTCCTGACTTTC. Encoded protein: CASGDSSGANVLTF. The chain has TRBV5-1 and TRBJ2-6; no firm D call. This CDR3 region has 14 residues. From germline, CDR1 is SGHRS and CDR2 YFSETQ. Trimming removed 7 bases from V and 0 bases from J, with 8 bases in between.

CDR3 residues: CASSESPGGGNTEAFF. CDR3 bases: TGTGCCAGCAGTGAATCCCCGGGGGGTGGAAACACTGAAGCTTTCTTT. V is TRBV6-1 and J is TRBJ1-1, with D possibly TRBD1 on 5 matching bases. V was trimmed by 2 bases and J by 2 bases, leaving 15 bases between them. Germline assignment: CDR1 MNHNS and CDR2 SASEGT. The CDR3 is made up of 16 amino acids.